Shown below are 11 T cell receptor beta chains from a single sample sequenced in a study of OX40 agonist ivuxolimab in advanced cancers. Clones were read by immunoSEQ multiplex PCR, and TCRdb kept only the in-frame ones, dropping some. The profile shows 60,000 to 70,000 clones, roughly 88% of them singletons. Sample: CD4+ or CD8+ T cells sorted from blood, taken in a trial of the OX40 agonist ivuxolimab. The receptors derive from an adult with an advanced solid tumor such as melanoma, head and neck, liver or kidney cancer.

The chain combines TRBV4-1 with TRBJ1-5; D is unresolved. Germline V lookup: CDR1 MGHRA, CDR2 YSYEKL. The CDR3 length is 15 residues. V was clipped by 0 bases and J by 7 bases, with 13 bases between them. CDR3 DNA sequence: TGCGCCAGCAGCCAAGATAGTACGTTTGGGCAGCCCCAGCATTTT. Translating it yields CASSQDSTFGQPQHF.

J is TRBJ2-3 and V is TRBV2; D ambiguous. V lost 8 bases and J 0 bases, leaving 12 bases between the germline ends. The CDR3 consists of 14 residues. Germline V lookup: CDR1 SNHLY, CDR2 FYNNEI. The CDR3 nucleotides read TGTGCCAGCGCCCGGGTTTCTAGCACAGATACGCAGTATTTT. Residues: CASARVSSTDTQYF.

This clone showed up just a few times. J is TRBJ2-7 and V is TRBV14, with TRBD2 matching 9 bases. The CDR3 length is 15 residues. V lost 4 bases and J lost 4; bases outside the gene matches: 8. The germline CDR1 and CDR2 sequences are SGHDN and FVKESK. CDR3 residues: CASSPRLAVLYEQYF. CDR3 in DNA: TGTGCCAGCAGCCCAAGACTAGCGGTTCTATACGAGCAGTACTTC.

V gene TRBV11-2 combines with J gene TRBJ2-2; D may be TRBD2 (7 bases). V was trimmed by 5 bases and J by 4 bases, leaving 17 bases between them. CDR1 is SGHAT and CDR2 is FQNNGV in the germline V gene. The CDR3 length is 16 residues. Written as DNA, the CDR3 is TGTGCCAGCAGCAGAGGGGGGGGCCCGAGCACCGGGGAGCTGTTTTTT. It yields the protein CASSRGGGPSTGELFF. Supplemented by reference TRBV11-2 and TRBJ2-2, the full variable domain reads EAGVAQSPRYKIIEKRQSVAFWCNPISGHATLYWYQQILGQGPKLLIQFQNNGVVDDSQLPKDRFSAERLKGVDSTLKIQPAKLEDSAVYLCASSRGGGPSTGELFFGEGSRLTVL.

This chain's CDR3 is CASGLAGTSRETQYF. As DNA, the CDR3 is TGTGCTAGTGGTCTCGCCGGGACTAGCCGCGAGACCCAGTACTTC. V is TRBV12-5 and J is TRBJ2-5; 9 bases align to TRBD2. The germline gives CDR1 LGHNT, CDR2 FRNRAP. The CDR3 length is 15 residues. V trimming: 5 bases; J trimming: 5 bases; junction bases outside the gene matches: 9. The full variable domain, its missing parts supplied by reference TRBV12-5 and TRBJ2-5, is DARVTQTPRHKVTEMGQEVTMRCQPILGHNTVFWYRQTMMQGLELLAYFRNRAPLDDSGMPKDRFSAEMPDATLATLKIQPSEPRDSAVYFCASGLAGTSRETQYFGPGTRLLVL.

The chain employs TRBV11-3 and TRBJ2-1, with D perhaps TRBD1 or TRBD2 (5 bases each). Per the germline V gene, CDR1 is SGHNT and CDR2 is YENEEA. CDR3 length: 15 amino acids. Trimming took off 1 base at V and 8 bases at J, with 15 bases between the two ends. The CDR3 nucleotides are TGTGCCAGCAGCTTAGCCCCGGGGACCGGGGATGAGCAGTTCTTC. This sequence encodes CASSLAPGTGDEQFF. The entire variable domain, with the rest obtained from reference TRBV11-3 and TRBJ2-1, is as follows: EAGVVQSPRYKIIEKKQPVAFWCNPISGHNTLYWYLQNLGQGPELLIRYENEEAVDDSQLPKDRFSAERLKGVDSTLKIQPAELGDSAVYLCASSLAPGTGDEQFFGPGTRLTVL.

The gene calls are TRBV27 and TRBJ2-1; no reliable D call. The CDR3 has 14 residues. Looked up from germline, CDR1 is MNHEY and CDR2 is SMNVEV (reference sequence). The V end lost 5 bases, the J end lost 6 bases, and 14 bases lay between the germline ends. The CDR3: CASSNSLILNEQFF. The CDR3 DNA reads TGTGCCAGCAGTAACAGCCTTATACTCAATGAGCAGTTCTTC.

The chain joins TRBV19 to TRBJ2-2; 8 bases map to TRBD2. V lost 6 bases and J lost 0; bases outside the gene matches: 6. This CDR3 is built from 16 residues. CDR1 and CDR2 (germline): LNHDA, SQIVND (reference sequence). The CDR3 loop reads CASSLAGGTNTGELFF. In DNA form, the CDR3 reads TGTGCCAGTAGCCTAGCGGGCGGTACGAACACCGGGGAGCTGTTTTTT. The complete variable domain, with remaining parts taken from reference TRBV19 and TRBJ2-2, reads DGGITQSPKYLFRKEGQNVTLSCEQNLNHDAMYWYRQDPGQGLRLIYYSQIVNDFQKGDIAEGYSVSREKKESFPLTVTSAQKNPTAFYLCASSLAGGTNTGELFFGEGSRLTVL.

This clone was detected only once. The rearrangement links TRBV6-5 to TRBJ2-7, with 10 bases fitting TRBD2. In germline, CDR1 is MNHEY, CDR2 SVGAGI. The CDR3 contains 15 residues. V was clipped by 4 bases and J by 9 bases; unmatched bases: 12. CDR3 amino acids: CASSSRVPSGSGQYF. For the CDR3, the DNA is TGTGCCAGCAGTTCCAGGGTTCCTAGCGGGAGCGGGCAGTACTTC.

The count of this clone is one. The chain has TRBV19 and TRBJ1-1; D not certain. The CDR3 runs 13 residues. Per germline, CDR1 LNHDA and CDR2 SQIVND (reference sequence). V was cut by 2 bases and J by 1 base, with 5 bases left in between. CDR3 sequence: CASSITGNTEAFF. CDR3 bases: TGTGCCAGTAGTATAACGGGGAACACTGAAGCTTTCTTT.

The V gene is TRBV6-1, the J gene TRBJ1-2; TRBD1 aligns across 8 bases. The germline V gene has CDR1 MNHNS and CDR2 SASEGT. The CDR3 is made up of 15 amino acids. V gave up 6 bases and J gave up 5 bases; unmatched junction bases: 11. The CDR3 here is CASRRQGKLEYGYTF. In DNA, the CDR3 is TGTGCCAGCAGACGACAGGGGAAGTTAGAATATGGCTACACCTTC.